This TCR beta chain was retrieved from a study of control samples from healthy donors and cancer patients. Profiling relied on immunoSEQ multiplex PCR, and the TCRdb table lists in-frame clones only, not all of them. The sample gives around 140,000 clones, 85% to 90% of which show up once; 6% to 9.5% is in the top ten. The receptor was isolated from a man in his forties or fifties with head and neck cancer. The sequencing sample was made of PBMCs.

The CDR3 DNA reads as TGTGCCAGCAGCAAAGGAGAGGCTGGGGCCAACGTCCTGACTTTC. Amino acid sequence: CASSKGEAGANVLTF. The V call is TRBV7-3, the J call TRBJ2-6; D is unclear. The CDR3 has 15 residues. CDR1 is SGHTA and CDR2 is FQGTGA in the germline V gene. V gave up 5 bases and J gave up 2 bases, with 10 bases separating them.